These 27 T cell receptor beta chains were all obtained from the same sample, sequenced in a study of blood T cell repertoires in COVID-19. The assay was immunoSEQ multiplex PCR, and TCRdb's table has in-frame clones only and misses some. The sample lists approximately 310,000 clones, around 90% occurring once. Sequenced material: PBMCs or T cells enriched from blood (not recorded which). These receptors originate from a man aged 60 to 69 who had recovered from COVID-19.

This chain uses TRBV28 with TRBJ1-2; D unclear. Germline assignment: CDR1 MDHEN and CDR2 SYDVKM. The CDR3 length is 12 residues. The V end was cut by 4 bases, the J end by 8 bases, with 11 bases between. The CDR3 here is CASSSSTRGYTF. In DNA, the CDR3 is TGTGCCAGCAGTTCGTCTACGAGGGGCTACACCTTC.

This clone was recorded only once. The J gene is TRBJ2-7, the V gene TRBV19, with 12 nucleotides matching TRBD2. The CDR3 totals 16 residues. Germline CDR1 reads LNHDA; CDR2 reads SQIVND (reference sequence). V trimming: 4 bases; J trimming: 6 bases; junction bases outside the gene matches: 10. This chain's CDR3 is CASSTRTSGTLGEQYF. The CDR3 nucleotides read TGTGCCAGTAGTACCCGGACTAGCGGGACGCTGGGCGAGCAGTACTTC.

V and J are TRBV28 and TRBJ1-1; a weak D match, TRBD1 (5 bases). The ends were cut back, 4 bases at V and 1 base at J, with 19 bases in the middle. The germline V gene encodes CDR1 MDHEN and CDR2 SYDVKM. CDR3 size: 17 residues. The CDR3 protein is CASSSSYRTRANTEAFF. Here the CDR3 DNA reads TGTGCCAGCAGTTCCTCCTACCGGACCAGGGCGAACACTGAAGCTTTCTTT.

The chain recombines TRBV6-5 with TRBJ2-4; D perhaps matches TRBD2 (6 bases). Germline CDR1 MNHEY, CDR2 SVGAGI. Trimming left V 5 bases short and J 0 bases short, with 11 bases between. This CDR3 contains 15 residues. CDR3 DNA sequence: TGTGCCAGCAGTCGTCGGGAGCTAGCCAAAAACATTCAGTACTTC. Translating it yields CASSRRELAKNIQYF.

The V gene is TRBV27, the J gene TRBJ1-4; D is possibly TRBD1 (5 bases). Germline V gene sequence: CDR1 MNHEY, CDR2 SMNVEV (reference sequence). The CDR3 is 17 amino acids. Trimming shortened V by 2 bases and J by 7 bases, and 20 bases separated the two germline ends. CDR3 protein: CASSLGVPGERREKLFF. The DNA for the CDR3 is TGTGCCAGCAGTTTAGGAGTTCCGGGGGAGCGGCGTGAAAAACTGTTTTTT.

The rearrangement links TRBV28 to TRBJ1-2; 7 bases are a match to TRBD1. Trimming at V came to 2 bases and at J to 8 bases, leaving 5 bases not matched to a gene. CDR1 and CDR2 from the germline V gene are MDHEN and SYDVKM. The CDR3 consists of 13 residues. The CDR3: CASSLRQGLGYTF. CDR3 in DNA: TGTGCCAGCAGTTTACGACAGGGCTTAGGCTACACCTTC.

The CDR3 region is CASRLKEGANTEAFF. The CDR3 DNA reads as TGTGCCAGCAGACTCAAGGAGGGAGCGAACACTGAAGCTTTCTTT. V usage is TRBV6-5 and J usage is TRBJ1-1; no reliable D call. The CDR3 is 15 residues long. Germline values: CDR1 MNHEY, CDR2 SVGAGI. The V end was cut by 6 bases, the J end by 1 base, with 15 bases between.

This rearrangement joins TRBV7-2 to TRBJ1-3; a weak D match, TRBD1 (5 bases). Germline assignment: CDR1 SGHTA and CDR2 FQGNSA. CDR3 length: 16 residues. Trimming removed 1 base from V and 4 bases from J, with 14 bases in between. The CDR3 DNA follows: TGTGCCAGCAGCTTAGGGGCAGGGCTTGCCGGAAACACCATATATTTT. The encoded protein is CASSLGAGLAGNTIYF.

This clone was detected once. The chain joins TRBV7-2 to TRBJ2-7, with a weak D call TRBD1 (6 bases). Deletions cut 6 bases from V and 3 bases from J, with 15 bases between. Germline V lookup: CDR1 SGHTA, CDR2 FQGNSA. The CDR3 runs 14 residues. The CDR3 DNA sequence: TGTGCCAGCAGACTACGGGACACCCACTACGAGCAGTACTTC. Residues: CASRLRDTHYEQYF.

The V call is TRBV5-4, the J call TRBJ1-1; the D is unclear. Per germline, CDR1 SGHNT and CDR2 YYREEE (reference sequence). The CDR3 sequence is 14 residues long. V dropped 2 bases and J dropped 2 bases, with 10 bases sitting between them. CDR3 DNA sequence: TGTGCCAGCAGCTTACCGGAGCCTAACACTGAAGCTTTCTTT. Translated, it gives CASSLPEPNTEAFF.

This sequence joins TRBV7-9 and TRBJ2-6; D is undetermined. CDR3 length: 13 residues. Germline V lookup: CDR1 SEHNR, CDR2 FQNEAQ (reference sequence). Deletions cut 1 base from V and 9 bases from J, with 7 bases between. The CDR3 loop reads CASSLDGLNVLTF. The CDR3 nucleotides are TGTGCCAGCAGCTTAGATGGCCTCAACGTCCTGACTTTC.

The rearrangement links TRBV5-1 to TRBJ2-3; 11 bases line up with TRBD2. V dropped 2 bases and J dropped 6; count of bases not matched to a gene: 11. Germline-derived CDR1 and CDR2 are SGHRS and YFSETQ. The CDR3 sequence is 17 residues long. The CDR3 DNA is TGCGCCAGCAGCTTCCTGGGACTAGCGGTCATCGCCGATACGCAGTATTTT. The encoded protein is CASSFLGLAVIADTQYF.

The V gene is TRBV19, the J gene TRBJ2-2; TRBD1 aligns across 7 bases. V lost 3 bases, J lost 5 bases, and 6 bases stayed unmatched. Germline CDR1 and CDR2: LNHDA and SQIVND (reference sequence). The CDR3 loop spans 15 amino acids. The CDR3 reads CASSIDRAGTGELFF. Written as DNA, the CDR3 is TGTGCCAGTAGTATCGACAGGGCCGGGACCGGGGAGCTGTTTTTT.

V usage is TRBV3-1 (or the pseudogene TRBV3-2) and J usage is TRBJ2-6, with D tentatively TRBD2 (5 bases). Germline V gives CDR1 LGHDT, CDR2 YNNKEL (reference sequence). This CDR3 is 19 amino acids long. V was cut by 4 bases and J by 1 base, with 20 bases left in between. As DNA, the CDR3 is TGTGCCAGCAGCCTCCTCGGACCCTTGGGAGAGTCTGGGGCCAACGTCCTGACTTTC. Protein: CASSLLGPLGESGANVLTF.

The chain joins TRBV28 to TRBJ2-7, with D tentatively TRBD1 (6 bases). Germline CDR1 is MDHEN and CDR2 is SYDVKM. The CDR3 covers 12 residues. Trimming took off 5 bases at V and 5 bases at J, with 10 bases between the two ends. CDR3 sequence reads: CASSRQDHEQYF. As DNA, the CDR3 is TGTGCCAGCAGTAGACAGGACCACGAGCAGTACTTC.

The CDR3: CASSHPGQDQETQYF. In DNA form, the CDR3 reads TGCGCCAGCAGCCACCCTGGGCAGGACCAAGAGACCCAGTACTTC. The genes are TRBV5-1 and TRBJ2-5; D gene uncertain. CDR3 length: 15 amino acids. CDR1 and CDR2 from the germline V gene are SGHRS and YFSETQ. Deletions cut 4 bases from V and 0 bases from J, with 13 bases between.

The table lists this clone with a count of one. The chain links TRBV12-3 or TRBV12-4 to TRBJ1-2, with 7 bases that match TRBD1. The V and J ends lost 5 bases and 5 bases, in that order; junction bases with no gene match: 5. CDR3 length: 13 residues. The CDR3 sequence is CASSPNRGYGYTF. The CDR3 DNA is TGTGCCAGCAGTCCCAACAGGGGTTATGGCTACACCTTC.

The V gene is TRBV7-2, the J gene TRBJ2-7; 15 nucleotides match TRBD2. V shed 4 bases and J 2 bases; nucleotides not matched to a gene: 12. Per germline, CDR1 SGHTA and CDR2 FQGNSA. The CDR3 loop spans 19 amino acids. In DNA, the CDR3 is TGTGCCAGCAGCTCAAGGGCGAGGACTAGCGGGAGGGCACCCTACGAGCAGTACTTC. Its protein product is CASSSRARTSGRAPYEQYF.

The V gene is TRBV9, the J gene TRBJ1-4, with a tentative D call TRBD1 (5 bases). Germline V gene sequence: CDR1 SGDLS, CDR2 YYNGEE. V lost 4 bases to trimming and J lost 4 bases, with 11 bases between them. The CDR3 contains 14 residues. CDR3 protein: CASSPREGNEKLFF. For the CDR3, the DNA is TGTGCCAGCAGCCCCAGGGAGGGTAATGAAAAACTGTTTTTT.

This sequence joins TRBV11-1 and TRBJ2-2; no firm D call. This CDR3 has 14 residues. Germline values: CDR1 SGHAT, CDR2 FQDESV (reference sequence). V lost 5 bases to trimming and J lost 4 bases, with 11 bases between them. This chain's CDR3 is CASSLFRTTGELFF. Written as DNA, the CDR3 is TGTGCCAGCAGCCTATTCCGAACCACCGGGGAGCTGTTTTTT.

A few counts support this clone. This chain connects TRBV2 to TRBJ2-7; the match to TRBD2 covers 11 bases. Germline V gene data show CDR1 as SNHLY and CDR2 as FYNNEI. V shed 6 bases and J 5 bases; nucleotides not matched to a gene: 6. The CDR3 consists of 14 residues. The CDR3 sequence is CASRAATSGNEQYF. CDR3 in DNA: TGTGCCAGCAGAGCCGCGACTAGCGGGAACGAGCAGTACTTC.

The chain combines TRBV5-6 with TRBJ2-5; 10 nucleotides agree with TRBD2. CDR3 length: 18 amino acids. V lost 5 bases, J lost 5 bases, and 18 bases stayed unmatched. Germline CDR1 reads SGHDT; CDR2 reads YYEEEE. Here the CDR3 reads CASSFGGYLAGVVETQYF. DNA of the CDR3: TGTGCCAGCAGTTTCGGAGGCTACCTAGCGGGAGTCGTTGAGACCCAGTACTTC.

V is TRBV5-1 and J is TRBJ2-7; D may be TRBD2 (6 bases). Trimming removed 0 bases at V and 6 bases at J, with 13 bases between. The CDR3 runs 14 residues. Germline values: CDR1 SGHRS, CDR2 YFSETQ. This CDR3 is CASSLGGRSGEQYF. Written as DNA, the CDR3 is TGCGCCAGCAGCTTGGGAGGGAGGTCGGGCGAGCAGTACTTC.

The V gene is TRBV12-3 or TRBV12-4, the J gene TRBJ2-1; possibly TRBD1 for D (6 bases). Trimming took 10 bases from V and 9 from J, leaving 19 bases between them. The CDR3 extends over 13 amino acids. The CDR3 DNA follows: TGTGCCATCATCGTGGGGGACACCGGTGAGCAGTTCTTC. This gives the protein CAIIVGDTGEQFF.

This clone has just one count. The chain employs TRBV5-1 and TRBJ2-5; 10 bases are a match to TRBD2. Germline assignment: CDR1 SGHRS and CDR2 YFSETQ. The CDR3 totals 16 residues. V dropped 4 bases and J dropped 3; count of bases not matched to a gene: 9. The CDR3 protein is CASSGGPSGSEETQYF. Here the CDR3 DNA reads TGCGCCAGCAGCGGGGGGCCTAGCGGGAGTGAAGAGACCCAGTACTTC.

The chain uses TRBV28 and TRBJ2-1, with TRBD1 identical over 8 bases. V dropped 8 bases and J dropped 7; count of bases not matched to a gene: 10. Germline V gene data show CDR1 as MDHEN and CDR2 as SYDVKM. The CDR3 has 14 amino acids. DNA of the CDR3: TGTGCCAGCCAAGACAGGGGCTGGAAAAATGAGCAGTTCTTC. This translates into CASQDRGWKNEQFF.

The V call is TRBV28, the J call TRBJ1-2; 9 nucleotides match TRBD1. Germline-derived CDR1 and CDR2 are MDHEN and SYDVKM. J lost 1 base, V lost 6 bases, and 9 bases had no gene match. This CDR3 region has 16 residues. CDR3 bases: TGTGCCAGCAGGGATCCGGGACAGGGATTTAACTATGGCTACACCTTC. This translates into CASRDPGQGFNYGYTF.